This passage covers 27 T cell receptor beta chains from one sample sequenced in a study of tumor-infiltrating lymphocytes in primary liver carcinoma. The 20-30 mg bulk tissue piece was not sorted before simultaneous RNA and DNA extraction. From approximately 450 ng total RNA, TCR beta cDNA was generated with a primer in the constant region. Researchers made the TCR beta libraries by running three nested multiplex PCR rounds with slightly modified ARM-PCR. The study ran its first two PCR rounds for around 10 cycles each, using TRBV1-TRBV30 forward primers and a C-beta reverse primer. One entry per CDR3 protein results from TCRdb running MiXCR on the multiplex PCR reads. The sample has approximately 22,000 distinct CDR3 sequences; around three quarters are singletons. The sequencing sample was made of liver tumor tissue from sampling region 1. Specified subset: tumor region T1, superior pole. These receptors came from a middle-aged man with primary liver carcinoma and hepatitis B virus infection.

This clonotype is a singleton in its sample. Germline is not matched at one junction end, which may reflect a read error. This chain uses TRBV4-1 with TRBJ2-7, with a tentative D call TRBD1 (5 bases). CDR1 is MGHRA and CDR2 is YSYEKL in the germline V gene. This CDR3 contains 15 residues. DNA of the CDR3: TGCGCCAGCAGCCATGCCGACAGTACCTCCTATGAGCAGTATTTC. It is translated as CASSHADSTSYEQYF.

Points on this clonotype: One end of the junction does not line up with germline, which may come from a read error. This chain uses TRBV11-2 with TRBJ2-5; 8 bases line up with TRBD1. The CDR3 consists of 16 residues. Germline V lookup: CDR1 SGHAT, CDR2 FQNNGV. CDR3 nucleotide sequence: TGTGCCAGTAGCTTAGCAGCAGGGGGCTTGGGGGAGACCCAGTGCTTC. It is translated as CASSLAAGGLGETQCF.

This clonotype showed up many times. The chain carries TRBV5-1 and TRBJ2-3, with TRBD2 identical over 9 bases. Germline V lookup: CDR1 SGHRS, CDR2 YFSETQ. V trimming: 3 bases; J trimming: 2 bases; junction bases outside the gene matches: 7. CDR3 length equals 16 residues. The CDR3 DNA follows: TGCGCCAGCAGCTCCCTAGTAGCGGGAGCCACAGATACGCAGTATTTT. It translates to CASSSLVAGATDTQYF.

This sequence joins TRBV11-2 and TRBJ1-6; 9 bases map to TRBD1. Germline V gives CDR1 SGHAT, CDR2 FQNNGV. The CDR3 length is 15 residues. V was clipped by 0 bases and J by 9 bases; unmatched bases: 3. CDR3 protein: CASSLEQGASSPLHF. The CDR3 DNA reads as TGTGCCAGCAGCTTAGAACAGGGGGCTTCTTCACCCCTCCACTTT.

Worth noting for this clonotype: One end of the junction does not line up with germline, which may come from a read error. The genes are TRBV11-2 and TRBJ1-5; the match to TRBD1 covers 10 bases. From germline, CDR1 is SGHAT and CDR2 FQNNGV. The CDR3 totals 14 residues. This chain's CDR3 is CACSPGQGNQPQHF. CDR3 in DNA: TGTGCCTGCAGCCCGGGACAGGGGAATCAGCCCCAGCATTTT.

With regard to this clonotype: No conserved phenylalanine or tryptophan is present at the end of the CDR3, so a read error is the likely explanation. CDR3 DNA sequence: TGTGCCAGCAGTCTCCGTCCCCGGGAGCTGTTTCTT. Translated: CASSLRPRELFL. This sequence joins TRBV12-3 or TRBV12-4 and TRBJ2-2; no clear D. V gave up 5 bases and J gave up 9 bases, with 10 bases separating them. There are 12 residues in the CDR3.

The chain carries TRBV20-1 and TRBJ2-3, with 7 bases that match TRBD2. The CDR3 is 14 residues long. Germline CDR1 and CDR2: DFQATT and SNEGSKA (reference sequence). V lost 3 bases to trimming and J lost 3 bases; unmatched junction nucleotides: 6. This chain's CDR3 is CSASRPGGTDTQYF. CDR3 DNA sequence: TGCAGTGCTAGCCGGCCGGGGGGAACAGATACGCAGTATTTT.

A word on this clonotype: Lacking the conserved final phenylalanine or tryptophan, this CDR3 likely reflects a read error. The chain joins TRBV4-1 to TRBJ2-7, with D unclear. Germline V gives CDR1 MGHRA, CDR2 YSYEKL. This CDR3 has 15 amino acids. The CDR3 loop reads CASRQDLGSGYEQYL. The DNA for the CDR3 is TGCGCCAGCAGGCAAGATTTGGGAAGTGGCTACGAGCAGTACTTA.

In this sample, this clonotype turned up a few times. CDR3 sequence (DNA): TGCGCCAGCAGCCAAGGGCAAGTTGAAAGCTCCTACAATGAGCAGTTCTTC. Translating gives CASSQGQVESSYNEQFF. The chain joins TRBV4-1 to TRBJ2-1; D is undetermined. This CDR3 has 17 amino acids. The germline V gene has CDR1 MGHRA and CDR2 YSYEKL. V was pared by 1 base and J by 0 bases, with 13 bases between.

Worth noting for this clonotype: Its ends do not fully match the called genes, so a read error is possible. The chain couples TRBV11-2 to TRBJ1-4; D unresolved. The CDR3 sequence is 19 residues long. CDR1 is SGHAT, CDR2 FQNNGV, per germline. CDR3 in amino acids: CASSPKRQRTSATKERLFF. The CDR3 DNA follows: TGTGCCAGCAGCCCGAAGCGTCAAAGGACGTCCGCAACAAAAGAAAGACTGTTTTTT.

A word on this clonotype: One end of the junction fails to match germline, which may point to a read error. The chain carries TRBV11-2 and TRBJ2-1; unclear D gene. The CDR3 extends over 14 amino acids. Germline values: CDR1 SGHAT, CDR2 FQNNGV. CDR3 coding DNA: TGTGCCAGGAGCTCATACCAGCTAGTTAGTGAGCAGTTCTTC. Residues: CARSSYQLVSEQFF. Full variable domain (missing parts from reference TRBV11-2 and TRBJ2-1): EAGVAQSPRYKIIEKRQSVAFWCNPISGHATLYWYQQILGQGPKLLIQFQNNGVVDDSQLPKDRFSAERLKGVDSTLKIQPAKLEDSAVYLCARSSYQLVSEQFFGPGTRLTVL.

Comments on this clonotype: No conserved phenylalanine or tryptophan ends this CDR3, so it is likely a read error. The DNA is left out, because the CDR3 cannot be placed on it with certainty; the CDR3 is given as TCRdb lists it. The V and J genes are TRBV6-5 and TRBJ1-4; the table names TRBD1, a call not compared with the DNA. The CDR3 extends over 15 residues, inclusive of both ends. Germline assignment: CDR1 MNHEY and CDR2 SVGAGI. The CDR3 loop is CANSLTTGVYEKLVL.

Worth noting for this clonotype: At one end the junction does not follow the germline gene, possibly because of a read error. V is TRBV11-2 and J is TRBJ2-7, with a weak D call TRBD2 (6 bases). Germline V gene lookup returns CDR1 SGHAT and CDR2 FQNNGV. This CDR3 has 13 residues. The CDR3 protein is CASSLGGASEQYF. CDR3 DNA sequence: TGTGCCAGCAGCCTCGGAGGGGCCAGCGAGCAGTACTTT.

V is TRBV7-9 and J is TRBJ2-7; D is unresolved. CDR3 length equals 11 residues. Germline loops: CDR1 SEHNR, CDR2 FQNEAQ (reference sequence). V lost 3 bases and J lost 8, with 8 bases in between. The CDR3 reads CASSLGFQQYF. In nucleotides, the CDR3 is TGTGCCAGCAGCTTGGGGTTTCAGCAGTACTTC.

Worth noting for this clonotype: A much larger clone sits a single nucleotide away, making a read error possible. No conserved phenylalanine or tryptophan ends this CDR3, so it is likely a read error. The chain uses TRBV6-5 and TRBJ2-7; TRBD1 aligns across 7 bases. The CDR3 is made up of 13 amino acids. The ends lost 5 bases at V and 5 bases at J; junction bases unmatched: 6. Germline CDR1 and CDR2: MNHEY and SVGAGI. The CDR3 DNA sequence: TGTGCCAGCAGTCTGACAGGGATCCACGAGCAGTACCTC. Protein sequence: CASSLTGIHEQYL.

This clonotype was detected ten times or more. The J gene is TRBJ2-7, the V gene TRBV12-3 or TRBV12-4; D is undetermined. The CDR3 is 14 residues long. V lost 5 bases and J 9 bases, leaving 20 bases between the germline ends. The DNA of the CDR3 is TGTGCCAGCAGTCCGCAAGTGAGCCGCTCGGGGCAGTACTTC. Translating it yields CASSPQVSRSGQYF.

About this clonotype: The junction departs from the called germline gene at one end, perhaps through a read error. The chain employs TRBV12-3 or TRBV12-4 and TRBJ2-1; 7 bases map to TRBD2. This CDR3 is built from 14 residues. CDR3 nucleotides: TGCGCCAGCGGTTTTCGGGGAGGGCCCAATATGCAGTTCTTC. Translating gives CASGFRGGPNMQFF.

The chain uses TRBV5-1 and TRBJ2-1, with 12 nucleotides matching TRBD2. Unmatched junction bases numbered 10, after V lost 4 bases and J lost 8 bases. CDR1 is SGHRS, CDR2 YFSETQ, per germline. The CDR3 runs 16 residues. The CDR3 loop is CASSLATSGSIYEQFF. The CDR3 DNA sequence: TGCGCCAGCAGCCTGGCGACTAGCGGGAGTATCTATGAGCAGTTCTTC. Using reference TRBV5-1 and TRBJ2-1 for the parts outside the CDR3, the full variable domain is KAGVTQTPRYLIKTRGQQVTLSCSPISGHRSVSWYQQTPGQGLQFLFEYFSETQRNKGNFPGRFSGRQFSNSRSEMNVSTLELGDSALYLCASSLATSGSIYEQFFGPGTRLTVL.

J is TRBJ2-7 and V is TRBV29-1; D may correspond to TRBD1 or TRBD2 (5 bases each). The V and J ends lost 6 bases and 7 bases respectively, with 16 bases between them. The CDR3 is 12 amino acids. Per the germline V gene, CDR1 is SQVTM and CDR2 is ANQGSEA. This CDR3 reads CSVGDDTKEQYF. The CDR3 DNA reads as TGCAGCGTAGGGGACGACACGAAGGAGCAGTACTTC.

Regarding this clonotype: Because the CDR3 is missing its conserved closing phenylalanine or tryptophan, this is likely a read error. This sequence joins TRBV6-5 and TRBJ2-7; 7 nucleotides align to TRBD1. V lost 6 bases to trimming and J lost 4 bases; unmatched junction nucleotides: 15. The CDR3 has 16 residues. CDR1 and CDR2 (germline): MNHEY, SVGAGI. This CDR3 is CASRPGQAALFYEQYL. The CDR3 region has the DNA TGTGCCAGCAGGCCCGGACAGGCAGCACTCTTTTACGAGCAGTACCTC.

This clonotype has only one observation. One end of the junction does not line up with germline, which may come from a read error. The CDR3 loop reads CASTPTEGVYSKQPQHF. Written as DNA, the CDR3 is TGTGCCAGCACCCCTACAGAGGGGGTGTATAGCAAACAGCCTCAGCATTTT. The chain links TRBV6-2 or TRBV6-3 to TRBJ1-5; D perhaps matches TRBD1 (6 bases). Germline CDR1 is MNHEY and CDR2 is SVGEGT. There are 17 residues in the CDR3.

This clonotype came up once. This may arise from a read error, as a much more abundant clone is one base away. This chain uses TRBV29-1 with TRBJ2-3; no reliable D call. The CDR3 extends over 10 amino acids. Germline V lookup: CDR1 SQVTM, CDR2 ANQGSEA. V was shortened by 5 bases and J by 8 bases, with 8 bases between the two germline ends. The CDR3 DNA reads TGCAGCGTTCGCGCACGTACGCAGTATTTT. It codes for CSVRARTQYF.

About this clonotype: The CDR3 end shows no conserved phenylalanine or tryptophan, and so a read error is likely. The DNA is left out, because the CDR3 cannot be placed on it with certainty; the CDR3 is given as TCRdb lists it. The CDR3 spells CASSLTGMETQHL. This chain links TRBV5-4 with TRBJ2-5; the table's D gene call, TRBD1, was not cross checked with the DNA. Germline CDR1 reads SGHNT; CDR2 reads YYREEE (reference sequence). The CDR3 is 13 amino acids long, termini counted.

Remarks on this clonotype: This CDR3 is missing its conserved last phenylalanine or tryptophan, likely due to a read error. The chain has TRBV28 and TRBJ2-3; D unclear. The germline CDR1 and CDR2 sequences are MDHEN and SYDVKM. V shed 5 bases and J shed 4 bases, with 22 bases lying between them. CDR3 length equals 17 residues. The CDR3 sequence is CASSIPRATSISDTQYL. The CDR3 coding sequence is TGTGCCAGCAGTATCCCCCGGGCTACGAGTATCTCAGATACGCAGTATTTA.

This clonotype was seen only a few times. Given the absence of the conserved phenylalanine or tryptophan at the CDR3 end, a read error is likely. CDR3: CASSYGGALGGIQYL. CDR3 coding DNA: TGTGCCAGCAGCTACGGGGGGGCCCTTGGAGGCATTCAGTACCTC. The chain combines TRBV6-2 or TRBV6-3 with TRBJ2-4; 8 nucleotides align to TRBD2. This CDR3 spans 15 amino acids. Germline CDR1 MNHEY, CDR2 SVGEGT. The V gene end was trimmed by 6 bases and the J gene end by 9 bases; junction bases not matched to a gene: 13.

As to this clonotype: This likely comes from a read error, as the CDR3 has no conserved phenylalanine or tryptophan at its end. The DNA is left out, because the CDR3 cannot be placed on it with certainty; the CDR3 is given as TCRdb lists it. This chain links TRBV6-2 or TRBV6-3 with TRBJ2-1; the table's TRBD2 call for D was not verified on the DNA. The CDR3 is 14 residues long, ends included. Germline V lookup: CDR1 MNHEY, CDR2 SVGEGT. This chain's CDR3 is CASMASGRRDEQFS.

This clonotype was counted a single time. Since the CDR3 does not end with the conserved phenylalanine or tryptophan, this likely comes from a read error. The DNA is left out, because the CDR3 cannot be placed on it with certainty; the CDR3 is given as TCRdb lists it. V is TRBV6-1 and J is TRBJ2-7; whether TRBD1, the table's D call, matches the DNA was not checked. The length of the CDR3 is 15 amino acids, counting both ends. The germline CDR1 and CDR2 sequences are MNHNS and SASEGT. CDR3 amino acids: CTSRGGQGSSYELYS.